Following are 2 T cell receptor beta chains from one sample sequenced in a study of Graves' ophthalmopathy and Graves' hyperthyroidism. TCR beta CDR3 amplification used RNA transcripts. The authors performed first-round RT-PCR with HTBI primers and then a second-round multiplex PCR. In TCRdb, the multiplex PCR reads were re-called with MiXCR into one record per CDR3 protein. The sample records some 350,000 distinct CDR3 sequences, approximately 18% being singletons. Sequencing was done on a sample of peripheral blood. The receptors come from an adult woman with stable Graves' hyperthyroidism.

Many counts were recorded for this clonotype. The gene calls are TRBV3-1 and TRBJ1-6; no clear D. In germline, CDR1 is LGHDT, CDR2 YNNKEL (reference sequence). The CDR3 has 15 amino acids. The ends were cut back, 0 bases at V and 8 bases at J, with 11 bases in the middle. The DNA of the CDR3 is TGTGCCAGCAGCCAAGACTTTACAAGCTATTCACCCCTCCACTTT. Translating gives CASSQDFTSYSPLHF. The full variable domain, with the rest looked up from reference TRBV3-1 and TRBJ1-6, is DTAVSQTPKYLVTQMGNDKSIKCEQNLGHDTMYWYKQDSKKFLKIMFSYNNKELIINETVPNRFSPKSPDKAHLNLHINSLELGDSAVYFCASSQDFTSYSPLHFGNGTRLTVT.

The sample holds many counts of this clonotype. Here the CDR3 DNA reads TGTGCCAGCAGCTTAGCCATGGGACTAGCTTACGAGCAGTACTTC. Translating gives CASSLAMGLAYEQYF. The chain recombines TRBV7-6 with TRBJ2-7; the match to TRBD2 covers 9 bases. Germline CDR1 and CDR2: SGHVS and FNYEAQ. CDR3 length: 15 amino acids. Trimming cost V 0 bases and J 4 bases; bases outside gene matches: 4.